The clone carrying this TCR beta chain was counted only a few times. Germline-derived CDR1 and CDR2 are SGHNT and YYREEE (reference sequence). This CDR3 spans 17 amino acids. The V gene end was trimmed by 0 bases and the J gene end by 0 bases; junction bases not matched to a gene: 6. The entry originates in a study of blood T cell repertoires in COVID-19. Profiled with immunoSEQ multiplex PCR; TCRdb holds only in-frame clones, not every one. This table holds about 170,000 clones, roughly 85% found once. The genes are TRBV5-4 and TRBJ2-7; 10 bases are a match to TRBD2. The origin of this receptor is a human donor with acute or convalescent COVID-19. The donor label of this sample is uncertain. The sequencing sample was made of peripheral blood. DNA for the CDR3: TGTGCCAGCAGCTTGGGTTCCGGGACTAGCGTCTCCTACGAGCAGTACTTC. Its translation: CASSLGSGTSVSYEQYF.